This TCR beta chain was identified during a study of T cells in Graves' hyperthyroidism and ophthalmopathy. What was amplified from RNA transcripts were TCR beta CDR3 regions. First-round RT-PCR with HTBI primers amplified the TCR CDR3 region. TCRdb redid the calling of the multiplex PCR reads with MiXCR, one entry per CDR3 protein. The table has hundreds of thousands of distinct CDR3 sequences, approximately 20% seen once. Study-level points and caveats: Most thyroid clonotypes expanded above 0.001 appeared in blood too. Ophthalmopathy got predicted by the model a median about 6.5 months before its onset.

The table lists this clonotype with a few counts. Its antigen is unknown. The cohort's ophthalmopathy patients, a group with duration under 3 months, had a Clinical Activity Score of at least 3 and a NOSPECS grade of at least 4. Diagnoses were made from clinical symptoms, serum measures (thyroxine and TRAb), thyroid ultrasound and orbital computed tomography. CDR3 length: 14 residues. Germline lookup yields CDR1 SGHVS and CDR2 FNYEAQ. The V end lost 6 bases, the J end lost 2 bases, and 14 bases lay between the germline ends. This clonotype was obtained from a man aged 30 to 39 with Graves' ophthalmopathy. This chain connects TRBV7-6 to TRBJ2-7, with D possibly TRBD2 on 6 matching bases. Input material: blood. CDR3: CASSPRGSAYEQYF. The CDR3 region has the DNA TGTGCCAGCAGTCCTCGGGGGAGCGCCTACGAGCAGTACTTC.